This TCR beta chain was documented in a study of shared clonotypes between healthy human individuals. V lost 6 bases and J lost 0; bases outside the gene matches: 7. The CDR3 has 17 amino acids. The germline CDR1 and CDR2 sequences are MRHNA and SNTAGT. CD8 cells classed as naive were CD45RO-negative and positively selected for CCR7, excluding terminally differentiated effector memory CD45RA+ cells. Generated by immunoSEQ multiplex PCR, the TCRdb table keeps only in-frame clones and is missing some. The repertoire consists of about 2 million clones, with approximately 95% occurring once and the leading ten covering roughly 1%.

The sequenced material came from naive CD8+ T cells sorted from blood. This TCR was recovered from a man aged 18 to 29 in good health. The chain combines TRBV6-4 with TRBJ2-2; 10 nucleotides match TRBD2. In DNA form, the CDR3 reads TGTGCCAGCAGCGTAGGACTAGCGGCCGCGAACACCGGGGAGCTGTTTTTT. Protein: CASSVGLAAANTGELFF.